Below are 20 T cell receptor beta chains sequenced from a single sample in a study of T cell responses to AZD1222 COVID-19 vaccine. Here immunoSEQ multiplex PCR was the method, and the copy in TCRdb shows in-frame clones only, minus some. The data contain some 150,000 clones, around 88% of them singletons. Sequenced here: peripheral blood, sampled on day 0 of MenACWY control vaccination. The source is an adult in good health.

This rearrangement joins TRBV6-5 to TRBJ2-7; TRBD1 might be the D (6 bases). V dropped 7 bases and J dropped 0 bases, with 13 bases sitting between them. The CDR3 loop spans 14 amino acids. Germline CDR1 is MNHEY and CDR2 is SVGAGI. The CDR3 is CASTQGPTSYEQYF. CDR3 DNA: TGTGCCAGCACTCAGGGGCCTACCTCCTACGAGCAGTACTTC.

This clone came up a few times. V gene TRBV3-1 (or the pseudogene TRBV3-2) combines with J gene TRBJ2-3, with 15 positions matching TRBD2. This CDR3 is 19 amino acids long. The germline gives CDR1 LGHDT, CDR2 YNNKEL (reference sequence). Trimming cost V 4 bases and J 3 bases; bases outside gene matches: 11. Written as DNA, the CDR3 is TGTGCCAGCAGCCTCGGACTAGCGGGGGGGCCAGTAGATACAGATACGCAGTATTTT. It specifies CASSLGLAGGPVDTDTQYF.

CDR3 bases: TGCGCCAGCAGCTTCCTTACAGGGGGCGACTATGGCTACACCTTC. This translates into CASSFLTGGDYGYTF. The rearrangement uses TRBV5-1 and TRBJ1-2; 9 nucleotides align to TRBD1. Germline values: CDR1 SGHRS, CDR2 YFSETQ. Trimming cost V 2 bases and J 3 bases; bases outside gene matches: 5. The CDR3 covers 15 residues.

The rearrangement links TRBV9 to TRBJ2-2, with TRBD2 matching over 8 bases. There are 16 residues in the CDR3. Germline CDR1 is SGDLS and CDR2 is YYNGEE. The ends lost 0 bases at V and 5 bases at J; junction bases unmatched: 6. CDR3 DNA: TGTGCCAGCAGCGTAGGAGCGGGAGCGGCGACCGGGGAGCTGTTTTTT. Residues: CASSVGAGAATGELFF.

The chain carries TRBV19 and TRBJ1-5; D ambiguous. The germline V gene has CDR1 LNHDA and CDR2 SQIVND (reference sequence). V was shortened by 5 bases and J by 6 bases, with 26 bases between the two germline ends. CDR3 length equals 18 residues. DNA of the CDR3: TGTGCCAGTAGTCTATCGGTCACTTACCCAACCCGAGGTCAGCCCCAGCATTTT. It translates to CASSLSVTYPTRGQPQHF.

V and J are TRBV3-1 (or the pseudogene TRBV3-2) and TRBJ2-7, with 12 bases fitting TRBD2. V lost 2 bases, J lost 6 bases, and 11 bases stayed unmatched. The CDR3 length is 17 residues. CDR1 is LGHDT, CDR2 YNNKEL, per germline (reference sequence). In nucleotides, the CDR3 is TGTGCCAGCAGCCAATTCCCCTCACCGGGACTAGCGGGCGAGCAGTACTTC. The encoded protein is CASSQFPSPGLAGEQYF.

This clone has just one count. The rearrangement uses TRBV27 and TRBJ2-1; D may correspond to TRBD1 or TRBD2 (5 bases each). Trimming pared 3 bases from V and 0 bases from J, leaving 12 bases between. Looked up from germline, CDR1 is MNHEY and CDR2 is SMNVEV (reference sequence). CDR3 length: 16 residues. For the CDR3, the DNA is TGTGCCAGCAGTTTGGCCCCGGGACGCTCCTACAATGAGCAGTTCTTC. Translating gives CASSLAPGRSYNEQFF.

DNA of the CDR3: TGCGCCAGCAGCCAAGGGGTCCTCCACTTCTCCTACGAGCAGTACTTC. The encoded protein is CASSQGVLHFSYEQYF. The chain is built from TRBV4-3 and TRBJ2-7; D ambiguous. Trimming took 1 base from V and 0 from J, leaving 13 bases between them. The CDR3 extends over 16 amino acids. Germline-derived CDR1 and CDR2 are LGHNA and YSLEER.

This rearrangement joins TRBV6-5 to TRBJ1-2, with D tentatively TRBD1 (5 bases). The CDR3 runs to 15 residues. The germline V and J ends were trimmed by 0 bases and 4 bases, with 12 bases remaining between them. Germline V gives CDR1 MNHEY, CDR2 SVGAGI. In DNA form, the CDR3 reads TGTGCCAGCAGTTACTCCGTTAGGGGTACCTATGGCTACACCTTC. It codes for CASSYSVRGTYGYTF.

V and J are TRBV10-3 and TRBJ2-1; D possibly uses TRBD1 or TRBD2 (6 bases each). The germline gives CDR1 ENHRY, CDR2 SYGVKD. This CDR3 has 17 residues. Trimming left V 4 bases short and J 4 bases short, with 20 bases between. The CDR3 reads CAISAGNGGGVYNEQFF. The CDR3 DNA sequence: TGTGCCATCAGTGCTGGGAATGGGGGCGGGGTATACAATGAGCAGTTCTTC.

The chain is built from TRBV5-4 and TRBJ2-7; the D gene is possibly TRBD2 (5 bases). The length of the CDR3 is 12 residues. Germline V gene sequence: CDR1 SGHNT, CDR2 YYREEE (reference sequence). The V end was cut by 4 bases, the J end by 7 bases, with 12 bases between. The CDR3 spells CASSVRTGEQYF. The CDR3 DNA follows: TGTGCCAGCAGCGTAAGGACGGGAGAGCAGTACTTC.

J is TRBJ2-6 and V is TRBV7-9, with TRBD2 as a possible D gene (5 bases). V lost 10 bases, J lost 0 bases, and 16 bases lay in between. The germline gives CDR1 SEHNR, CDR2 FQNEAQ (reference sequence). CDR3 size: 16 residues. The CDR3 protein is CATTRARGSGANVLTF. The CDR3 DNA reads TGTGCCACCACGAGGGCCCGGGGCTCTGGGGCCAACGTCCTGACTTTC.

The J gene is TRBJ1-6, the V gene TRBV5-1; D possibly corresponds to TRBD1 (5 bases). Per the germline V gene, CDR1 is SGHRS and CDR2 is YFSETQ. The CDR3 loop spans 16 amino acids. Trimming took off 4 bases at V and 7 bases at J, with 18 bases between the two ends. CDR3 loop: CASSLIGAGQNSPLHF. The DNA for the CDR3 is TGCGCCAGCAGCCTCATAGGGGCAGGGCAGAATTCACCCCTCCACTTT.

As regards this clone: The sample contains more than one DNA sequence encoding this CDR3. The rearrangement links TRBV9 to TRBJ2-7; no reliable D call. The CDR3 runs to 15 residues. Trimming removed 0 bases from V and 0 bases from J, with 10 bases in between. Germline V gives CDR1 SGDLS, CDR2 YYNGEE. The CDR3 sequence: CASSVGSGLSYEQYF. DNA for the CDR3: TGTGCCAGCAGCGTAGGGAGTGGTCTCTCCTACGAGCAGTACTTC.

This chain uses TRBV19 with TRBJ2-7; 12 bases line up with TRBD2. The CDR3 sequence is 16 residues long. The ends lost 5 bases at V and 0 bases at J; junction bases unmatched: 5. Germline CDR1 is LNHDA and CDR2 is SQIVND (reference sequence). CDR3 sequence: CASSAGLAGYSYEQYF. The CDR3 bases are TGTGCCAGTAGTGCCGGACTAGCGGGATACTCCTACGAGCAGTACTTC.

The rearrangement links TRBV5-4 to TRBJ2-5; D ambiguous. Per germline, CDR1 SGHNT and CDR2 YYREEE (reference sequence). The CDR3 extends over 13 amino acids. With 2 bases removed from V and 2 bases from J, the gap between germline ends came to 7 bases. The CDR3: CASSLQQQETQYF. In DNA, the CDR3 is TGTGCCAGCAGCTTACAGCAGCAAGAGACCCAGTACTTC.

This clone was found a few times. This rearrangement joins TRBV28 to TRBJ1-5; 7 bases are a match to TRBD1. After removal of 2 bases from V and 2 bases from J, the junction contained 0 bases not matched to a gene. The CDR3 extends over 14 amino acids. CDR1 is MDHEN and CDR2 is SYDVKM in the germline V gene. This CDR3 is CASSLGQGNQPQHF. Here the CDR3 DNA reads TGTGCCAGCAGTTTAGGACAGGGCAATCAGCCCCAGCATTTT. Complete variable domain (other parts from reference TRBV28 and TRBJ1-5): DVKVTQSSRYLVKRTGEKVFLECVQDMDHENMFWYRQDPGLGLRLIYFSYDVKMKEKGDIPEGYSVSREKKERFSLILESASTNQTSMYLCASSLGQGNQPQHFGDGTRLSIL.

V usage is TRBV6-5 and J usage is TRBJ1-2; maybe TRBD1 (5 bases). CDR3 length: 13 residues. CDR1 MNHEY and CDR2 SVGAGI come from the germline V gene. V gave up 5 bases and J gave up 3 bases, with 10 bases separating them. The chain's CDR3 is CASSTQGYYGYTF. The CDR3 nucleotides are TGTGCCAGCAGTACTCAGGGCTACTATGGCTACACCTTC.

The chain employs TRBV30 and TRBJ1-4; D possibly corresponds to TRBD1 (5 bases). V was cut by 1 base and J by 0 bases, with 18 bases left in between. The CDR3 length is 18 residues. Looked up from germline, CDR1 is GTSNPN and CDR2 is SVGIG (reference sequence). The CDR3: CAWSDISGKGATNEKLFF. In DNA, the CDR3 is TGTGCCTGGAGTGACATATCAGGGAAAGGCGCAACTAATGAAAAACTGTTTTTT.

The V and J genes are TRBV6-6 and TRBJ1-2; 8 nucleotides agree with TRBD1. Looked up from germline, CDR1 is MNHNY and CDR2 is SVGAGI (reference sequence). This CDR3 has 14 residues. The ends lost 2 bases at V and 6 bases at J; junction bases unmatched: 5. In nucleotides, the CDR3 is TGTGCCAGCAGTTACGTTTCAGGGGGCGATGGCTACACCTTC. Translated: CASSYVSGGDGYTF.